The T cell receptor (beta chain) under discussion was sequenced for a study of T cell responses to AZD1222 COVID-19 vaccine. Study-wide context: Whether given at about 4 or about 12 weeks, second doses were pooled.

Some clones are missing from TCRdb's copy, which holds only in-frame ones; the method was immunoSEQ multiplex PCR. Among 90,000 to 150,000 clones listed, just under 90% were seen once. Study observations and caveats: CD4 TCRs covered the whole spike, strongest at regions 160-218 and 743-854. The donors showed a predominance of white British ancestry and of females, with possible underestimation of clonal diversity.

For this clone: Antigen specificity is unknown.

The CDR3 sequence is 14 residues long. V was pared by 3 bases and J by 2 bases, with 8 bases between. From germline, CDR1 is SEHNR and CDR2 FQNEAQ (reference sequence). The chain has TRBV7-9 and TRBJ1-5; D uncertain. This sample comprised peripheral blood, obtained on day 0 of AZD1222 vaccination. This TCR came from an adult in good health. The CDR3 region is CASSFGFGNQPQHF. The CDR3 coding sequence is TGTGCCAGCAGCTTTGGGTTTGGCAATCAGCCCCAGCATTTT.